Listed below are T cell receptor beta chains from one sample, sequenced in a study of graft-versus-host responses after intestinal transplantation. Clones were read by immunoSEQ multiplex PCR, and TCRdb kept only the in-frame ones, dropping some. The table lists about 54,000 clones, about 90% of them singletons. The sequencing here drew on PBMCs, taken roughly 680 days after intestinal transplant. Receptors were obtained from a human patient who received an intestinal transplant, so some T cells may come from the graft donor. Each CDR3 is given with its conserved first and last residue. A D gene is named only where the DNA matches it firmly.

v_call | d_call | cdr3_aa
TRBV14 | . | CASSRAAYNSPLHF
TRBV6-1 | . | CASSARTAGGGTEAFF
TRBV6-1 | . | CASSSTAGGYTF
TRBV13 | . | CASSLRGNTEAFF
TRBV19 | TRBD1 | CASTAGQGGIGYTF
TRBV11-2 | TRBD1 | CASSLLRDRERKQYF
TRBV27 | TRBD2 | CATGLAGGPSTDTQYF
TRBV6-6 | . | CASSWTRGSDEQYF
TRBV11-1 | TRBD1 | CASTTPDRLGNTIYF
TRBV19 | . | CASSKGFSNQPQHF
TRBV30 | . | CAWSSGSTDTQYF
TRBV5-4 | . | CASSNRGGGETQYF
TRBV20-1 | . | CSAHRNTEAFF
TRBV5-1 | . | CASSLGQPGQPQHF
TRBV27 | TRBD1 | CASRGIQGVDQPQHF
TRBV7-9 | . | CASSLRRQATRNNEQFF
TRBV27 | . | CASSLPANTEAFF
TRBV11-2 | TRBD2 | CASSSRGGNEQFF
TRBV19 | . | CASTLRGGYTEAFF
TRBV5-1 | . | CASSLTPTSPSYNEQFF
TRBV11-2 | . | CASSLRGGTLINEQFF
TRBV11-3 | . | CASSLEGHEQYF
TRBV5-1 | . | CASSLEIGPDTQYF
TRBV6-1 | . | CASDGNQPQHF
TRBV6-6 | . | CASKRTANQPQHF
TRBV6-5 | TRBD1 | CASRPQTGGGYTF
TRBV6-5 | . | CASRARVNSPLHF